A single sample is the source of the 32 T cell receptor beta chains below, sequenced in a study of blood T cell repertoires in COVID-19 (dated by TCRdb to the early 2020s). Libraries were prepared through the immunoSEQ multiplex PCR assay. The immuneACCESS repertoire file appears here via TCRdb, limited to in-frame rearrangements. These files lack a portion of the clones; in checked studies, under half of the deficit traces to unresolved V genes, and the cause of the others is not known. Recorded for this sample are approximately 26,000 clones; roughly 91% of them occurred a single time. The ten largest clones take up roughly 14% of the sample. The sequencing input was peripheral blood. The receptor set was obtained from a human donor in a cohort sampled during active COVID-19. The donor label of this sample is uncertain.

The chain is built from TRBV12-5 and TRBJ2-1, with 10 bases lining up with TRBD1. CDR1 and CDR2 from the germline V gene are LGHNT and FRNRAP. There are 16 residues in the CDR3. J was trimmed by 8 bases and V by 1 base; bases with no gene match: 8. CDR3 DNA sequence: TGTGCTAGTGGTTTGGGACAGGGGGCGCTTTCCGATGAGCAGTTCTTC. This encodes CASGLGQGALSDEQFF.

This clone was observed a handful of times. The chain employs TRBV4-2 and TRBJ1-2; the D gene is possibly TRBD1 (6 bases). The CDR3 has 15 residues. CDR1 and CDR2 from the germline V gene are LGHNA and YNFKEQ. Deletions cut 1 base from V and 3 bases from J, with 12 bases between. This chain's CDR3 is CASSQGQVGDYGYTF. The CDR3 DNA reads as TGTGCCAGCAGCCAAGGACAGGTGGGGGACTATGGCTACACCTTC.

The sample holds one count of this clone. The rearrangement joins TRBV11-2 to TRBJ2-5, with 14 bases aligning to TRBD2. V lost 4 bases, J lost 5 bases, and 12 bases stayed unmatched. CDR3 length: 18 amino acids. CDR1 is SGHAT, CDR2 FQNNGV, per germline. CDR3 nucleotides: TGTGCCAGCAGCTGGGCTGGACTAGCGGGGGGTCTGCGGGAGACCCAGTACTTC. It translates to CASSWAGLAGGLRETQYF.

This chain connects TRBV30 to TRBJ1-1; no reliable D call. CDR1 is GTSNPN, CDR2 SVGIG, per germline (reference sequence). V was shortened by 3 bases and J by 0 bases, with 11 bases between the two germline ends. The CDR3 sequence is 14 residues long. The CDR3 nucleotides read TGTGCCTGGAGCGGACCGGGGATGAACACTGAAGCTTTCTTT. This gives the protein CAWSGPGMNTEAFF.

V usage is TRBV5-1 and J usage is TRBJ2-3, with D perhaps matching TRBD2 (7 bases). Trimming stripped 7 bases from V and 3 bases from J, with 21 bases between. The germline CDR1 and CDR2 sequences are SGHRS and YFSETQ. This CDR3 is 16 amino acids long. CDR3 coding DNA: TGCGCCAGCTCCCGTGAGGGGGGGGGAGTAACAGATACGCAGTATTTT. It is translated as CASSREGGGVTDTQYF.

This chain uses TRBV9 with TRBJ1-4; no reliable D call. There are 16 residues in the CDR3. V was clipped by 0 bases and J by 8 bases, with 17 bases between them. CDR1 and CDR2 from the germline V gene are SGDLS and YYNGEE. CDR3 region: CASSVGSRSGHEKLFF. The CDR3 DNA follows: TGTGCCAGCAGCGTAGGCTCCCGCAGCGGGCACGAAAAACTGTTTTTT.

This chain links TRBV5-1 with TRBJ2-5; 9 positions agree with TRBD1. The CDR3 length is 16 residues. Germline assignment: CDR1 SGHRS and CDR2 YFSETQ. Losses at the gene ends were 2 bases for V and 5 bases for J; bases not matched to a gene: 10. The chain's CDR3 is CASSLKTGGDGETQYF. The CDR3 DNA reads as TGCGCCAGCAGCTTAAAAACAGGGGGCGATGGGGAGACCCAGTACTTC.

V is TRBV18 and J is TRBJ2-3; D unresolved. Germline CDR1 and CDR2: KGHSH and LQKENI. The CDR3 totals 15 residues. The V and J ends lost 3 bases and 0 bases respectively, with 10 bases between them. The chain's CDR3 is CASSPPGRSTDTQYF. CDR3 bases: TGTGCCAGCTCACCCCCAGGCAGGAGCACAGATACGCAGTATTTT.

This chain joins TRBV30 and TRBJ2-6; D ambiguous. The CDR3 totals 13 residues. Trimming stripped 3 bases from V and 1 base from J, with 4 bases between. Germline assignment: CDR1 GTSNPN and CDR2 SVGIG (reference sequence). The CDR3, as DNA: TGTGCCTGGAGCGGTTCTGGGGCCAACGTCCTGACTTTC. Its translation is CAWSGSGANVLTF.

The CDR3 loop reads CASSPSRDKPYEQYF. The CDR3 coding sequence is TGTGCCAGCAGCCCCTCCCGGGACAAGCCGTACGAGCAGTACTTC. This chain connects TRBV7-3 to TRBJ2-7, with D maybe TRBD1 (6 bases). Germline values: CDR1 SGHTA, CDR2 FQGTGA. This CDR3 is built from 15 residues. Trimming cost V 5 bases and J 4 bases, with 18 bases left between them.

The chain recombines TRBV5-6 with TRBJ1-2; perhaps TRBD1 as D (5 bases). Germline V gives CDR1 SGHDT, CDR2 YYEEEE. This CDR3 has 16 amino acids. V lost 6 bases to trimming and J lost 7 bases, with 25 bases between them. CDR3 residues: CASTFAADQIQGGYTF. The CDR3 DNA sequence: TGTGCCAGCACCTTTGCGGCCGACCAAATTCAGGGTGGCTACACCTTC.

The V gene is TRBV24-1, the J gene TRBJ1-2; TRBD1 matches 11 bases. Germline CDR1 and CDR2: KGHDR and SFDVKD. This CDR3 spans 13 amino acids. The junction had 2 bases not matched to a gene; V was cut back by 2 bases and J by 10 bases. For the CDR3, the DNA is TGTGCCACCAGTGATTCGGACAGGGGGCCCTACACCTTC. Encoded protein: CATSDSDRGPYTF.

This clone was detected only once. The CDR3 region is CASSQRGLVETQYF. The CDR3 coding sequence is TGTGCCAGCAGCCAACGGGGACTAGTTGAGACCCAGTACTTC. This chain joins TRBV3-1 (or the pseudogene TRBV3-2) and TRBJ2-5, with 8 bases identical to TRBD2. The CDR3 spans 14 residues. Losses at the gene ends were 2 bases for V and 5 bases for J; bases not matched to a gene: 4. The germline V gene encodes CDR1 LGHDT and CDR2 YNNKEL (reference sequence).

The chain joins TRBV4-2 to TRBJ2-3; TRBD1 matches 10 bases. V was clipped by 1 base and J by 1 base; unmatched bases: 5. This CDR3 spans 17 amino acids. Germline values: CDR1 LGHNA, CDR2 YNFKEQ. CDR3 DNA sequence: TGTGCCAGCAGCCAAGTCGACAGGGGGCGAGGCACAGATACGCAGTATTTT. Its translation is CASSQVDRGRGTDTQYF.

The table lists this clone with a few counts. The chain is built from TRBV29-1 and TRBJ2-5; D perhaps matches TRBD2 (5 bases). V dropped 4 bases and J dropped 1 base, with 7 bases sitting between them. The CDR3 loop spans 12 amino acids. Per the germline V gene, CDR1 is SQVTM and CDR2 is ANQGSEA. The CDR3 DNA follows: TGCAGCGTTGTGGGGAGCCAAGAGACCCAGTACTTC. It translates to CSVVGSQETQYF.

The chain combines TRBV5-4 with TRBJ2-3; 7 bases are shared with TRBD2. Per the germline V gene, CDR1 is SGHNT and CDR2 is YYREEE (reference sequence). The V and J ends lost 0 bases and 4 bases, in that order; junction bases with no gene match: 5. The CDR3 has 15 amino acids. CDR3 bases: TGTGCCAGCAGCTTGGGGACTAGGGCTCCAGATACGCAGTATTTT. Translation: CASSLGTRAPDTQYF. The full variable domain, rest sourced from reference TRBV5-4 and TRBJ2-3, is ETGVTQSPTHLIKTRGQQVTLRCSSQSGHNTVSWYQQALGQGPQFIFQYYREEENGRGNFPPRFSGLQFPNYSSELNVNALELDDSALYLCASSLGTRAPDTQYFGPGTRLTVL.

The chain combines TRBV5-4 with TRBJ2-3; D is perhaps TRBD2 (6 bases). The CDR3 loop spans 17 amino acids. Per germline, CDR1 SGHNT and CDR2 YYREEE (reference sequence). Between the trimmed V and J ends, which lost 4 bases and 0 bases, there was a span of 18 bases. Here the CDR3 DNA reads TGTGCCAGCAGCACTGTCTTGGGGGGAGTTAGCACAGATACGCAGTATTTT. Its translation is CASSTVLGGVSTDTQYF.

The sample holds a few counts of this clone. This chain connects TRBV19 to TRBJ1-1, with TRBD1 identical over 9 bases. The CDR3 runs to 14 residues. CDR1 LNHDA and CDR2 SQIVND come from the germline V gene (reference sequence). With V trimmed by 6 bases and J by 2 bases, 4 bases remained unmatched. The CDR3 region has the DNA TGTGCCAGTAGCCGGACAGGGGATAACACTGAAGCTTTCTTT. This encodes CASSRTGDNTEAFF.

The rearrangement joins TRBV15 to TRBJ1-3; possible D gene TRBD1, 5 bases. Germline lookup yields CDR1 LNHNV and CDR2 YYDKDF (reference sequence). The length of the CDR3 is 15 residues. Trimming removed 0 bases from V and 0 bases from J, with 6 bases in between. The CDR3 spells CATSRETGSGNTIYF. The CDR3 region has the DNA TGTGCCACCAGCAGAGAAACAGGCTCTGGAAACACCATATATTTT.

This clone showed up just a few times. This chain joins TRBV19 and TRBJ2-7; maybe TRBD1 (5 bases). This CDR3 is built from 14 residues. In germline, CDR1 is LNHDA, CDR2 SQIVND (reference sequence). Trimming left V 1 base short and J 2 bases short, with 9 bases between. The CDR3 loop reads CASSIGSGTYEQYF. CDR3 nucleotide sequence: TGTGCCAGTAGTATAGGCTCAGGGACCTACGAGCAGTACTTC.

The DNA of the CDR3 is TGTGCCAGCAGCAGAAGCGGCTTAAACACCATATATTTT. Residues: CASSRSGLNTIYF. The chain employs TRBV9 and TRBJ1-3; D ambiguous. CDR3 length: 13 amino acids. Germline V lookup: CDR1 SGDLS, CDR2 YYNGEE. V lost 4 bases and J lost 6, with 11 bases in between. The entire variable domain, with the rest obtained from reference TRBV9 and TRBJ1-3, is as follows: DSGVTQTPKHLITATGQRVTLRCSPRSGDLSVYWYQQSLDQGLQFLIQYYNGEERAKGNILERFSAQQFPDLHSELNLSSLELGDSALYFCASSRSGLNTIYFGEGSWLTVV.

The genes are TRBV11-2 and TRBJ2-1; D perhaps matches TRBD1 (6 bases). CDR3 length equals 14 residues. Germline assignment: CDR1 SGHAT and CDR2 FQNNGV. Trimming removed 5 bases from V and 4 bases from J, with 12 bases in between. The CDR3: CASSPFRGYNEQFF. The DNA of the CDR3 is TGTGCCAGCAGCCCGTTCAGGGGATACAATGAGCAGTTCTTC. The full variable domain, in which reference TRBV11-2 and TRBJ2-1 provide the parts outside the CDR3, is EAGVAQSPRYKIIEKRQSVAFWCNPISGHATLYWYQQILGQGPKLLIQFQNNGVVDDSQLPKDRFSAERLKGVDSTLKIQPAKLEDSAVYLCASSPFRGYNEQFFGPGTRLTVL.

V usage is TRBV9 and J usage is TRBJ2-1, with TRBD2 identical over 7 bases. The CDR3 is 15 residues long. The ends lost 3 bases at V and 9 bases at J; junction bases unmatched: 12. Germline V lookup: CDR1 SGDLS, CDR2 YYNGEE. CDR3: CASSAGGTRKGEQFF. CDR3 DNA: TGTGCCAGCAGCGCCGGGGGGACCCGGAAGGGTGAGCAGTTCTTC.

The chain is built from TRBV5-4 and TRBJ2-2; maybe TRBD1 (6 bases). Per germline, CDR1 SGHNT and CDR2 YYREEE (reference sequence). The CDR3 length is 15 residues. The ends were cut back, 0 bases at V and 1 base at J, with 7 bases in the middle. This CDR3 is CASSLAGQNTGELFF. The CDR3 region has the DNA TGTGCCAGCAGCTTGGCGGGACAGAACACCGGGGAGCTGTTTTTT.

This clone was seen only a few times. The rearrangement joins TRBV11-1 to TRBJ1-1; D is unresolved. Trimming pared 4 bases from V and 0 bases from J, leaving 9 bases between. The length of the CDR3 is 14 residues. CDR1 is SGHAT, CDR2 FQDESV, per germline (reference sequence). The CDR3 here is CASSWGAVNTEAFF. CDR3 coding DNA: TGTGCCAGCAGCTGGGGAGCCGTGAACACTGAAGCTTTCTTT.

The V call is TRBV7-2, the J call TRBJ1-1; D not resolved. Per germline, CDR1 SGHTA and CDR2 FQGNSA. Trimming took 4 bases from V and 3 from J, leaving 9 bases between them. This CDR3 is built from 13 residues. The CDR3 DNA sequence: TGTGCCAGCAGCTCCGTGTATGACACTGAAGCTTTCTTT. It is translated as CASSSVYDTEAFF.

The chain joins TRBV30 to TRBJ2-5; 8 bases are shared with TRBD2. The CDR3 length is 14 residues. Germline V gene sequence: CDR1 GTSNPN, CDR2 SVGIG (reference sequence). The trim removed 4 bases at V and 5 bases at J, leaving 9 bases unmatched. CDR3 sequence reads: CAWNALAVGETQYF. The DNA of the CDR3 is TGTGCCTGGAATGCACTAGCGGTGGGGGAGACCCAGTACTTC.

About this clone itself: The final CDR3 position lacks the conserved phenylalanine or tryptophan, pointing to a likely read error. The DNA is left out, because the CDR3 cannot be placed on it with certainty; the CDR3 is given as TCRdb lists it. CDR3 residues: CASSYPLAGQPLG. J is TRBJ2-3 and V is TRBV6-9; TRBD2 reflects the table's D call only, with no check against the DNA. Looked up from germline, CDR1 is MNHGY and CDR2 is SVAAGI. Inclusive of both ends, the CDR3 amounts to 13 amino acids.

This clone was counted a single time. V usage is TRBV3-1 (or the pseudogene TRBV3-2) and J usage is TRBJ1-4; TRBD1 is a possible D gene (5 bases). V was trimmed by 3 bases and J by 4 bases, leaving 15 bases between them. From germline, CDR1 is LGHDT and CDR2 YNNKEL (reference sequence). This CDR3 region has 16 residues. CDR3 nucleotide sequence: TGTGCCAGCAGCCAGTCGGGGGAGGGTCTTAATGAAAAACTGTTTTTT. Protein sequence: CASSQSGEGLNEKLFF.

The chain uses TRBV19 and TRBJ2-2, with 9 bases lining up with TRBD1. CDR1 LNHDA and CDR2 SQIVND come from the germline V gene (reference sequence). J gave up 5 bases and V 9 bases, and 7 bases lay outside the gene matches. The CDR3 loop spans 14 amino acids. DNA of the CDR3: TGTGCCAGCCTACGGACAGGGGAAACCGGGGAGCTGTTTTTT. Translation: CASLRTGETGELFF.

J is TRBJ2-2 and V is TRBV29-1; D perhaps matches TRBD1 (6 bases). CDR1 is SQVTM, CDR2 ANQGSEA, per germline. V was trimmed by 3 bases and J by 0 bases, leaving 11 bases between them. CDR3 length: 15 amino acids. The CDR3 nucleotides read TGCAGCGTTGAGGGGGCCGACCCGAACACCGGGGAGCTGTTTTTT. Encoded protein: CSVEGADPNTGELFF.

The chain employs TRBV21-1 and TRBJ2-3; TRBD2, the table's D call, lacks a check against the DNA. TRBV21-1 is marked as a pseudogene. This CDR3 has 13 amino acids. In DNA, the CDR3 is TGTGCCATCGGGAGGGGGAGCTCGGGTACGCAGTATTTT. Translation: CAIGRGSSGTQYF.